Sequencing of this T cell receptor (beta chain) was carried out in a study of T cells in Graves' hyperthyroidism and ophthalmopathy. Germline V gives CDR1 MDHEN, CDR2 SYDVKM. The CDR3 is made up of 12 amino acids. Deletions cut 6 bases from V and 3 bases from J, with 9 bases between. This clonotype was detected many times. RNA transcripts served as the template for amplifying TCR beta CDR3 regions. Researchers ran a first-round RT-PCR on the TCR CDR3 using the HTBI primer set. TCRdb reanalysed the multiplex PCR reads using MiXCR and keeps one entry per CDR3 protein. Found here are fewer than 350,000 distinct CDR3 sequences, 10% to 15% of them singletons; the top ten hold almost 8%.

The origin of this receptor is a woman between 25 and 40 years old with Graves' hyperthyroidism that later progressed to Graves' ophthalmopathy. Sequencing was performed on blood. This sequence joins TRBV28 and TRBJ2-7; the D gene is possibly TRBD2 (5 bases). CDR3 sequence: CASSWGDYEQYF. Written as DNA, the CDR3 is TGTGCCAGCAGCTGGGGAGACTACGAGCAGTACTTC.